This is a list of T cell receptor beta chains from one sample in a study of blood T cell repertoires in COVID-19. Produced via immunoSEQ multiplex PCR; TCRdb's table is partial and in-frame only. In the table there are about half a million clones, around 85% of which are singletons. The source material was peripheral blood. These TCRs come from a human donor in a cohort sampled during active COVID-19. CDR3s include the opening cysteine and the closing phenylalanine or tryptophan. Fields, in order: J gene, D gene, V gene, clone size, CDR3 DNA, CDR3 protein. The D gene is left open where the match is weak. Rows may omit the clone size; those that give it use once, few, many or a size class.

TRBJ1-1,TRBD1,TRBV5-4,few,TGTGCCAGCAGCTTGGCCGGAGGGGGCGCAAGGAACACTGAAGCTTTCTTT,CASSLAGGGARNTEAFF
TRBJ1-4,NA,TRBV7-3,NA,TGTGCCAGCAGCCCTGGGGTGTCAGGAGGTGAAAAACTGTTTTTT,CASSPGVSGGEKLFF
TRBJ2-7,TRBD2,TRBV19,NA,TGTGCCAGTAGCCCGGGACTAGCGTTATACGAGCAGTACTTC,CASSPGLALYEQYF
TRBJ2-5,TRBD2,TRBV7-2,NA,TGTGCCAGCAGCTTAGGGAGCGGGAGTCGGGAGACCCAGTACTTC,CASSLGSGSRETQYF
TRBJ2-3,NA,TRBV7-2,NA,TGTGCCAGCAGCTTAGTCACGGGAGTGTCAGATACGCAGTATTTT,CASSLVTGVSDTQYF
TRBJ2-7,TRBD1,TRBV5-1,NA,TGCGCCAGCAGCTTGAGTGGACAGGACTACGAGCAGTACTTC,CASSLSGQDYEQYF
TRBJ1-5,NA,TRBV7-9,NA,TGTGCCAGCAGCTTATTGCGCGGTGTGGGAGGGGGCAATCAGCCCCAGCATTTT,CASSLLRGVGGGNQPQHF
TRBJ2-6,NA,TRBV18,once,TGTGCCAGCTCACTTGACACTGCTGGGGCCAACGTCCTGACTTTC,CASSLDTAGANVLTF
TRBJ1-1,TRBD1,TRBV4-2,NA,TGTGCCAGCAGCCAAGCGTTAAGGGGGCTACTTGATCCGAACACTGAAGCTTTCTTT,CASSQALRGLLDPNTEAFF
TRBJ2-3,NA,TRBV6-5,NA,TGTGCCAGCTTCGACCTAGCGTCGGGAGATACGCAGTATTTT,CASFDLASGDTQYF
TRBJ2-6,NA,TRBV4-2,NA,TGTGCCAGCATGCCCAGCTCTGGGGCCAACGTCCTGACTTTC,CASMPSSGANVLTF
TRBJ1-1,NA,TRBV2,NA,TGTGCCAGCAGTGTACAGAACACTGAAGCTTTCTTT,CASSVQNTEAFF
TRBJ2-7,NA,TRBV6-5,NA,TGTGCCAGCAGTTACCTCGATCAGGGTTACGAGCAGTACTTC,CASSYLDQGYEQYF
TRBJ1-1,NA,TRBV28,NA,TGTGCCAGCACCAGAGGAAAAGGTATGGGCACTGAAGCTTTCTTT,CASTRGKGMGTEAFF
TRBJ2-1,NA,TRBV6-6,NA,TGTGCCAGCAGTACTTACTACAATGAGCAGTTCTTC,CASSTYYNEQFF
TRBJ2-1,NA,TRBV6-1,few,TGTGCCAGCAGTGAAGCCAGGCGGACTAGGGGGAATGAGCAGTTCTTC,CASSEARRTRGNEQFF
TRBJ2-5,NA,TRBV7-3,NA,TGTGCCAGCAGCTTAGGAGGCGGGACCCAGTACTTC,CASSLGGGTQYF
TRBJ1-2,NA,TRBV30,many,TGTGCCTGGAGCTCGGAATGGACCGGGAGTTATGGCTACACCTTC,CAWSSEWTGSYGYTF
TRBJ1-1,TRBD1,TRBV6-5,NA,TGTGCCAGCAGTTACTCTACACAGGGGTCCACTGAAGCTTTCTTT,CASSYSTQGSTEAFF
TRBJ1-1,NA,TRBV5-1,NA,TGCGCCAGCAGCTTGGACATCCCGGCGCAGGGTGAAGCTTTCTTT,CASSLDIPAQGEAFF
TRBJ2-7,TRBD1,TRBV3-1/TRBV3-2,NA,TGTGCCAGCAGCCAAGTTCTGGGGGACAGACTATACGAGCAGTACTTC,CASSQVLGDRLYEQYF
TRBJ1-2,NA,TRBV3-1/TRBV3-2,NA,TGTGCCAGCAGCCCCCGGGGGGGGGTCTATGGCTACACCTTC,CASSPRGGVYGYTF
TRBJ1-2,NA,TRBV18,NA,TGTGCCAGCTCACCCCTTTCCGGGACTGGGCAGGGCGGCTACACCTTC,CASSPLSGTGQGGYTF
TRBJ2-7,TRBD2,TRBV30,NA,TGTGCCTGGAGTGGCTCTAGCGGGAGGGCCTTATCGAGGTACGAGCAGTACTTC,CAWSGSSGRALSRYEQYF
TRBJ1-4,NA,TRBV7-2,NA,TGTGCCAGCAGCCGGGAGGGGTTCGGAGAAGAAAAACTGTTTTTT,CASSREGFGEEKLFF
TRBJ1-1,TRBD1,TRBV5-1,few,TGCGCCAGCAGCTCGACAGGGGAAGGCACTGAAGCTTTCTTT,CASSSTGEGTEAFF
TRBJ2-5,TRBD2,TRBV7-9,NA,TGTGCCAGCAGCTCGGGGGTCCCCGGGACTAGCGGCCAAGAGACCCAGTACTTC,CASSSGVPGTSGQETQYF
TRBJ2-7,TRBD2,TRBV5-1,NA,TGCGCCAGCAGCCGTGGCCTAGCGGGAGGTTCGGTGTCCTACGAGCAGTACTTC,CASSRGLAGGSVSYEQYF
TRBJ1-2,NA,TRBV4-1,NA,TGCGCCAGCAGCCAAGTTGGAGGGGATTGGCAATTCACAATGGGCTATGGCTACACCTTC,CASSQVGGDWQFTMGYGYTF
TRBJ1-1,TRBD1,TRBV6-5,NA,TGTGCCAGCATCAAGGGACAGATGAACACTGAAGCTTTCTTT,CASIKGQMNTEAFF
TRBJ2-3,TRBD1,TRBV5-5,NA,TGTGCCAGCAGCTCACGGACAGGGAGACCTTCGGCTGGCACAGATACGCAGTATTTT,CASSSRTGRPSAGTDTQYF
TRBJ2-3,TRBD2,TRBV5-1,NA,TGCGCCAGCAGCCCGACCGGGGAGGGGTATACGCAGTATTTT,CASSPTGEGYTQYF
TRBJ2-7,TRBD1,TRBV19,once,TGTGCCAGTAGTAAGCTCCCTGGACAGGGGAACAACGAGCAGTACTTC,CASSKLPGQGNNEQYF
TRBJ2-5,NA,TRBV12-3/TRBV12-4,NA,TGTGCCAGCAGTTTCGGGGGTCTAGAGACCCAGTACTTC,CASSFGGLETQYF
TRBJ2-3,NA,TRBV27,once,TGTGCCAGCAGAGGGACGGGACTTTACAACACAGATACGCAGTATTTT,CASRGTGLYNTDTQYF
TRBJ2-3,NA,TRBV7-8,NA,TGTGCCAGCAGCTTAGTGAACGCGAGGGATACGCAGTATTTT,CASSLVNARDTQYF
TRBJ2-7,TRBD2,TRBV28,NA,TGTGCCAGCTCGACTAGCGGAGGGGCCTACGAGCAGTACTTC,CASSTSGGAYEQYF